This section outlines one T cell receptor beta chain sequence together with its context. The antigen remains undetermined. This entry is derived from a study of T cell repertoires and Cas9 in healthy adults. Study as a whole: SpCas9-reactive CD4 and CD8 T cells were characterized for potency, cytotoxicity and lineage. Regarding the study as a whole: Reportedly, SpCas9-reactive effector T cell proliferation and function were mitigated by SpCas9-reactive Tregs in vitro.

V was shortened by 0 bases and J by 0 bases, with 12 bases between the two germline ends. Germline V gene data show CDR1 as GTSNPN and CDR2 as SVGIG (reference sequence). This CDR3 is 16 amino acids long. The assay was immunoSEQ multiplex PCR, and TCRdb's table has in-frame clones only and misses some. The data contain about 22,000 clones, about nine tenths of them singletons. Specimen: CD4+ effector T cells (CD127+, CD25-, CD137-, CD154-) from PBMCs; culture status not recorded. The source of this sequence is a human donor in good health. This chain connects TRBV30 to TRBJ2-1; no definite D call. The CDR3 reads CAWSVLAVNSYNEQFF. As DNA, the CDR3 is TGTGCCTGGAGTGTACTCGCAGTAAACTCCTACAATGAGCAGTTCTTC.